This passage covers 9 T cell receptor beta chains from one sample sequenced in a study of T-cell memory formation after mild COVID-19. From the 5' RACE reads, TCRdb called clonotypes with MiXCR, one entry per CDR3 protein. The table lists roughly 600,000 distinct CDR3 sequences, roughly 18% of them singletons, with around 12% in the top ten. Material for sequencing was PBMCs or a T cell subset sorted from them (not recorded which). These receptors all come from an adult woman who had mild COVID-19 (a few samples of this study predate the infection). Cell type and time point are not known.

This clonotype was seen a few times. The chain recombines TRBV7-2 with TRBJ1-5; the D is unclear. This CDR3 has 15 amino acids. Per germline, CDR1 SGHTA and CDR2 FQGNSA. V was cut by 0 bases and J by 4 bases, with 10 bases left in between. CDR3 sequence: CASSLAGLGNQPQHF. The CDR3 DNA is TGTGCCAGCAGCTTAGCAGGGTTGGGGAATCAGCCCCAGCATTTT. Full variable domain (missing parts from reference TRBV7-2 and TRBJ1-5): GAGVSQSPSNKVTEKGKDVELRCDPISGHTALYWYRQSLGQGLEFLIYFQGNSAPDKSGLPSDRFSAERTGGSVSTLTIQRTQQEDSAVYLCASSLAGLGNQPQHFGDGTRLSIL.

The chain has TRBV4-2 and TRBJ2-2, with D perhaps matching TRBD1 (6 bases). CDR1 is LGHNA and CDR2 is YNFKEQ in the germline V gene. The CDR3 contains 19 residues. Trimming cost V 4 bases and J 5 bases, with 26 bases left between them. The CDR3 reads CASSPLGGRQAQETGELFF. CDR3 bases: TGTGCCAGCAGCCCTTTAGGGGGAAGACAGGCGCAGGAAACCGGGGAGCTGTTTTTT.

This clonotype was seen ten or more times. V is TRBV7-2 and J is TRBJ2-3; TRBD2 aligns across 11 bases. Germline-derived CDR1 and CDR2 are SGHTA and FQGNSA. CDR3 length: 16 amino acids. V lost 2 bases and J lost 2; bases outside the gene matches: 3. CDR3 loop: CASSLKLAGATDTQYF. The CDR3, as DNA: TGTGCCAGCAGCTTAAAACTAGCGGGGGCCACAGATACGCAGTATTTT. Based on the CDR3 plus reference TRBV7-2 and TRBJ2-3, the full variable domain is GAGVSQSPSNKVTEKGKDVELRCDPISGHTALYWYRQSLGQGLEFLIYFQGNSAPDKSGLPSDRFSAERTGGSVSTLTIQRTQQEDSAVYLCASSLKLAGATDTQYFGPGTRLTVL.

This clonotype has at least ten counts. CDR3 residues: CASRPTGLSPGELFF. Written as DNA, the CDR3 is TGTGCCAGCAGACCGACAGGGCTGAGCCCCGGGGAGCTGTTTTTT. The genes are TRBV12-3 or TRBV12-4 and TRBJ2-2, with TRBD1 identical over 7 bases. This CDR3 spans 15 amino acids. Trimming at V came to 6 bases and at J to 6 bases, leaving 10 bases not matched to a gene.

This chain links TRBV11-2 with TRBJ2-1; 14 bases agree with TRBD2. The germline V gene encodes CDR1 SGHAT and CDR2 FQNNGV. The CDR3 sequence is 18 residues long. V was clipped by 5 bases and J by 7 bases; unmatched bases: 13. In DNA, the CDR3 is TGTGCCAGCAGCCCACGGACGACTAGCGGGAGGGCGGGGAATGAGCAGTTCTTC. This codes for CASSPRTTSGRAGNEQFF.

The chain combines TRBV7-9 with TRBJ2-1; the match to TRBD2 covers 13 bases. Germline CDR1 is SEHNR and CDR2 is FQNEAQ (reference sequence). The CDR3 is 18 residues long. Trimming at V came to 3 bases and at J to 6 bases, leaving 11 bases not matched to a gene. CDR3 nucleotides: TGTGCCAGCAGCTTTCCCCCAACTAGCGGGGGGGCCGGCAATGAGCAGTTCTTC. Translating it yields CASSFPPTSGGAGNEQFF.

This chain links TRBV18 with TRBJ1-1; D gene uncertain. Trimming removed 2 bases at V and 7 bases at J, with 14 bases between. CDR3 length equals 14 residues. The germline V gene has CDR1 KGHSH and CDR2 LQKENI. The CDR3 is CASSPGRPLGEAFF. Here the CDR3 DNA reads TGTGCCAGCTCACCAGGTCGGCCCCTGGGTGAAGCTTTCTTT.

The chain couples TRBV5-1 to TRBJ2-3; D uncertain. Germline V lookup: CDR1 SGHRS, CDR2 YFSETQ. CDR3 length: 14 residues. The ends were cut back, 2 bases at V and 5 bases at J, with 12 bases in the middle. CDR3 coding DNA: TGCGCCAGCAGCTTAGGCGACACAAAAGATACGCAGTATTTT. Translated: CASSLGDTKDTQYF.

CDR3 DNA: TGTGCCAGCAGCCCCTGGACTGTGAAGACCCAGTACTTC. Amino acids: CASSPWTVKTQYF. V is TRBV5-4 and J is TRBJ2-5; tentatively, D is TRBD2 (5 bases). This CDR3 is built from 13 residues. Germline CDR1 SGHNT, CDR2 YYREEE (reference sequence). Between the trimmed V and J ends, which lost 4 bases and 6 bases, there was a span of 13 bases.